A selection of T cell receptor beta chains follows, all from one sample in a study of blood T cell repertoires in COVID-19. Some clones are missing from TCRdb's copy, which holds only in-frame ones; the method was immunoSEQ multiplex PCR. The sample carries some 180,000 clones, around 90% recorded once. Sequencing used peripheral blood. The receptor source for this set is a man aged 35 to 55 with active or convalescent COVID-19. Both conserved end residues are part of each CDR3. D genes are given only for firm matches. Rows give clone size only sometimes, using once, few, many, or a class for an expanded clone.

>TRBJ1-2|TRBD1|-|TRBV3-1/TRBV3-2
CASSQAAGGLGYTF
TGTGCCAGCAGCCAAGCGGCAGGGGGCCTTGGCTACACCTTC
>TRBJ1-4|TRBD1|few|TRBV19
CASSPPGQGYEKLFF
TGTGCCAGTAGTCCCCCAGGACAGGGGTACGAAAAACTGTTTTTT
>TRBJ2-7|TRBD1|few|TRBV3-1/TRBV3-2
CASSRQRDRGSDYEQYF
TGTGCCAGCAGCCGCCAAAGGGACAGGGGCTCCGATTACGAGCAGTACTTC
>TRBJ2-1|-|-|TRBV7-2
CASSLSRDNEQFF
TGTGCCAGCAGCTTATCCAGGGACAATGAGCAGTTCTTC
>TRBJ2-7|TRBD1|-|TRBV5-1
CASSLEGQSYEQYF
TGCGCCAGCAGCTTAGAGGGACAGAGCTACGAGCAGTACTTC
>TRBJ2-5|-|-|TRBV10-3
CATTTGKQETQYF
TGTGCCACCACCACAGGGAAACAAGAGACCCAGTACTTC
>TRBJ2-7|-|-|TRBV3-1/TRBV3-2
CASSQGAAATYEQYF
TGTGCCAGCAGCCAAGGTGCAGCGGCGACCTACGAGCAGTACTTC
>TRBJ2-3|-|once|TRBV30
CAWSVRGGADTQYF
TGTGCCTGGAGTGTACGAGGCGGGGCAGATACGCAGTATTTT
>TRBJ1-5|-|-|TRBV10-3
CAISEGFGHPQHF
TGTGCCATCAGTGAGGGTTTTGGGCATCCCCAGCATTTT
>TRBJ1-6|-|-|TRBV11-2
CASSLEAGNNSPLHF
TGTGCCAGCAGCTTAGAGGCAGGGAATAATTCACCCCTCCACTTT
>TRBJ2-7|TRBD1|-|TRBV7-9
CASSLTGGYEQYF
TGTGCCAGCAGCTTGACAGGGGGCTACGAGCAGTACTTC
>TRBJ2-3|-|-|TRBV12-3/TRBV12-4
CASNHLGDTQYF
TGTGCCAGCAACCATCTAGGAGATACGCAGTATTTT
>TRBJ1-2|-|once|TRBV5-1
CASSVGSNYGYTF
TGCGCCAGCAGCGTCGGTTCTAACTATGGCTACACCTTC
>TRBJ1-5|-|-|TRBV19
CASRREMAQHF
TGTGCCAGCCGACGGGAGATGGCCCAGCATTTT
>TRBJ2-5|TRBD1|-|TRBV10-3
CAIRTGPERETQYF
TGTGCCATCAGGACAGGGCCGGAACGGGAGACCCAGTACTTC
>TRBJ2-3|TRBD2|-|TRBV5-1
CASSLALTSGSIGTDTQYF
TGCGCCAGCAGCTTGGCCCTTACTAGCGGAAGCATTGGTACAGATACGCAGTATTTT
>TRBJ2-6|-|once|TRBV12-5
CASGLAAGISGANVLTF
TGTGCTAGTGGTTTGGCGGCAGGGATCTCTGGGGCCAACGTCCTGACTTTC
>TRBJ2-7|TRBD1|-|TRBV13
CASSPWGTGENEQYF
TGTGCCAGCAGCCCGTGGGGGACAGGGGAGAACGAGCAGTACTTC